These T cell receptor beta chains were read from a single sample in a study of T-cell reconstitution after alpha-beta-depleted transplantation in children. TCRdb called the PCR reads again in MiXCR, with one record for every CDR3 protein. The data show 95,000 to 150,000 distinct CDR3 sequences, more than 20% seen once. This specimen was PBMCs, mostly from graft donor cells, taken 180 days after TCRalphabeta/CD19-depleted stem cell transplant. These receptors originate from a male patient aged 2-10 years who had a stem cell transplant for chronic granulomatous disease, so the T cells may come from the graft donor. CDR3s include the opening cysteine and the closing phenylalanine or tryptophan.

CDR3aa: CASSRLVNGGAGELFF
j_gene: TRBJ2-2
len: 16
v_gene: TRBV28

CDR3aa: CSAEVTSGRYEQYF
j_gene: TRBJ2-7
len: 14
v_gene: TRBV20-1

CDR3aa: CASSSTGGAVGYTF
j_gene: TRBJ1-2
len: 14
v_gene: TRBV7-3

CDR3aa: CASSSNGLNPNEQFF
j_gene: TRBJ2-1
len: 15
v_gene: TRBV5-1

CDR3aa: CASSLYLSQETQYF
j_gene: TRBJ2-5
len: 14
v_gene: TRBV5-1

CDR3aa: CSVERRDERQGSYEQYF
j_gene: TRBJ2-7
len: 17
v_gene: TRBV29-1

CDR3aa: CATRGWEHGYTF
j_gene: TRBJ1-2
len: 12
v_gene: TRBV7-8

CDR3aa: CASRIGPAGYEQYF
j_gene: TRBJ2-7
len: 14
v_gene: TRBV27

CDR3aa: CSALDGVGNTIYF
j_gene: TRBJ1-3
len: 13
v_gene: TRBV20-1

CDR3aa: CASSSPMSNEQFF
j_gene: TRBJ2-1
len: 13
v_gene: TRBV7-3

CDR3aa: CSARDWAQGAPVTDTQYF
j_gene: TRBJ2-3
len: 18
v_gene: TRBV20-1

CDR3aa: CAISDFGDGYTF
j_gene: TRBJ1-2
len: 12
v_gene: TRBV10-3

CDR3aa: CASSITGTSPYNEQFF
j_gene: TRBJ2-1
len: 16
v_gene: TRBV7-9

CDR3aa: CASSLNWASNEQYF
j_gene: TRBJ2-7
len: 14
v_gene: TRBV27

CDR3aa: CASSQELSSYNEQFF
j_gene: TRBJ2-1
len: 15
v_gene: TRBV4-2

CDR3aa: CAISESMSHTQYF
j_gene: TRBJ2-3
len: 13
v_gene: TRBV10-3

CDR3aa: CASSTDRAHEQYF
j_gene: TRBJ2-7
len: 13
v_gene: TRBV11-2

CDR3aa: CASSPGYYEQYF
j_gene: TRBJ2-7
len: 12
v_gene: TRBV11-2

CDR3aa: CAISGASTETQYF
j_gene: TRBJ2-5
len: 13
v_gene: TRBV10-3

CDR3aa: CASSLALADNEQFF
j_gene: TRBJ2-1
len: 14
v_gene: TRBV12-3/TRBV12-4

CDR3aa: CASSLITVEQFF
j_gene: TRBJ2-1
len: 12
v_gene: TRBV7-2

CDR3aa: CASSPQGGSYNEQFF
j_gene: TRBJ2-1
len: 15
v_gene: TRBV12-3/TRBV12-4

CDR3aa: CASSLFPSTKSSYEQYF
j_gene: TRBJ2-7
len: 17
v_gene: TRBV7-9

CDR3aa: CASSRQGAGTGELFF
j_gene: TRBJ2-2
len: 15
v_gene: TRBV6-2/TRBV6-3

CDR3aa: CASSGALSSYEQYF
j_gene: TRBJ2-7
len: 14
v_gene: TRBV5-1

CDR3aa: CASSPRGGEQFF
j_gene: TRBJ2-1
len: 12
v_gene: TRBV7-2

CDR3aa: CATSRDITDTQYF
j_gene: TRBJ2-3
len: 13
v_gene: TRBV15

CDR3aa: CAISVGGSYEQYF
j_gene: TRBJ2-7
len: 13
v_gene: TRBV10-3